Following are 32 T cell receptor beta chains from one sample sequenced in a study of Graves' ophthalmopathy and Graves' hyperthyroidism. Amplification of TCR beta CDR3 regions used RNA transcripts. HTBI primers served in a first-round RT-PCR, which a second-round multiplex PCR followed. Each CDR3 protein gets one entry after TCRdb re-called the multiplex PCR reads with MiXCR. Among 1 million to 1.3 million distinct CDR3 sequences listed, about 36% were seen once. Sequencing was done on a sample of peripheral blood or thyroid tissue (not recorded which). These receptor sequences come from an adult man with Graves' hyperthyroidism.

This clonotype has a handful of counts. This clone may be a read error of a much larger clone one base away. The chain's CDR3 is CASSSRGGPGGYTF. The CDR3 coding sequence is TGTGCCAGCAGCTCACGAGGGGGCCCAGGTGGCTACACCTTC. This chain links TRBV7-2 with TRBJ1-2; 7 bases are shared with TRBD1. Germline CDR1 and CDR2: SGHTA and FQGNSA. This CDR3 comprises 14 residues. The junction had 9 bases not matched to a gene; V was cut back by 4 bases and J by 7 bases.

In this sample, this clonotype turned up a few times. The rearrangement joins TRBV28 to TRBJ2-7; TRBD1 matches 12 bases. V lost 5 bases and J lost 4; bases outside the gene matches: 9. CDR3 length equals 16 residues. CDR1 and CDR2 from the germline V gene are MDHEN and SYDVKM. The CDR3: CASSQPGTGGRYEQYF. The CDR3 DNA follows: TGTGCCAGCAGTCAACCCGGGACAGGGGGCAGGTACGAGCAGTACTTC.

The chain recombines TRBV2 with TRBJ2-7; 11 bases fit TRBD2. The J call may not be correct, given that the DNA end is closer to TRBJ2-5. The CDR3 spans 13 residues. Per germline, CDR1 SNHLY and CDR2 FYNNEI. The DNA for the CDR3 is TGTGCCAGCATACTAGCGGGAGCTGAGACCCAGTACTTC. Protein: CASILAGAETQYF.

This clonotype was picked up many times. This chain connects TRBV9 to TRBJ1-5, with D unresolved. The CDR3 extends over 15 amino acids. V was pared by 0 bases and J by 0 bases, with 7 bases between. Germline loops: CDR1 SGDLS, CDR2 YYNGEE. This CDR3 is CASSVVEDSNQPQHF. In DNA, the CDR3 is TGTGCCAGCAGCGTAGTTGAGGATAGCAATCAGCCCCAGCATTTT.

This clonotype was seen at least ten times. The rearrangement joins TRBV5-6 to TRBJ1-2; weak D call: TRBD1 (5 bases). The CDR3 spans 13 residues. Germline CDR1 SGHDT, CDR2 YYEEEE. The V end lost 3 bases, the J end lost 6 bases, and 12 bases lay between the germline ends. CDR3 in amino acids: CASSSRWGDGYTF. In nucleotides, the CDR3 is TGTGCCAGCAGCTCCCGGTGGGGGGATGGCTACACCTTC. Full variable domain (missing parts from reference TRBV5-6 and TRBJ1-2): DAGVTQSPTHLIKTRGQQVTLRCSPKSGHDTVSWYQQALGQGPQFIFQYYEEEERQRGNFPDRFSGHQFPNYSSELNVNALLLGDSALYLCASSSRWGDGYTFGSGTRLTVV.

The V call is TRBV6-5, the J call TRBJ2-7; 8 bases agree with TRBD2. The CDR3 has 15 amino acids. In germline, CDR1 is MNHEY, CDR2 SVGAGI. V shed 0 bases, J shed 2 bases, and the junction held 3 bases outside the gene matches. In DNA form, the CDR3 reads TGTGCCAGCAGTTACTCGAATAGCGGGGCCTACGAGCAGTACTTC. Its translation is CASSYSNSGAYEQYF.

This clonotype has at least ten counts. The genes are TRBV4-3 and TRBJ1-2; unclear D gene. Germline-derived CDR1 and CDR2 are LGHNA and YSLEER. CDR3 length equals 14 residues. V dropped 0 bases and J dropped 7 bases, with 12 bases sitting between them. The CDR3 coding sequence is TGCGCCAGCAGCCAAGATTCCCGGAGTGGTGGCTACACCTTC. It is translated as CASSQDSRSGGYTF.

CDR3 region: CASSEARGAFYGYTF. In DNA form, the CDR3 reads TGTGCCAGCAGTGAAGCGCGGGGGGCCTTCTATGGCTACACCTTC. The chain recombines TRBV2 with TRBJ1-2; D may be TRBD1 (6 bases). The CDR3 is 15 residues long. V was trimmed by 0 bases and J by 4 bases, leaving 12 bases between them. CDR1 and CDR2 (germline): SNHLY, FYNNEI.

The J gene is TRBJ2-2, the V gene TRBV9; 8 bases align to TRBD2. V shed 0 bases and J 8 bases; nucleotides not matched to a gene: 9. Germline assignment: CDR1 SGDLS and CDR2 YYNGEE. The CDR3 sequence is 16 residues long. CDR3 sequence reads: CASSVAPGGPKGELFF. The CDR3 region has the DNA TGTGCCAGCAGCGTAGCTCCGGGAGGGCCTAAGGGGGAGCTGTTTTTT.

This clonotype was detected ten times or more. The chain links TRBV5-1 to TRBJ1-2, with D uncertain. The CDR3 length is 20 residues. CDR1 is SGHRS, CDR2 YFSETQ, per germline. The V end lost 0 bases, the J end lost 4 bases, and 28 bases lay between the germline ends. The CDR3 protein is CASSLARASGLPHNGYGYTF. The CDR3 nucleotides are TGCGCCAGCAGCTTGGCCCGGGCTTCGGGCCTACCCCATAACGGCTATGGCTACACCTTC.

This clonotype was seen repeatedly, ten times or more. The chain carries TRBV20-1 and TRBJ1-5; tentatively, D is TRBD1 (6 bases). Germline assignment: CDR1 DFQATT and CDR2 SNEGSKA (reference sequence). The CDR3 is 15 amino acids. V was cut by 3 bases and J by 2 bases, with 14 bases left in between. This CDR3 reads CSASSAGVGNQPQHF. CDR3 DNA: TGCAGTGCTAGCAGTGCAGGGGTGGGCAATCAGCCCCAGCATTTT.

The chain recombines TRBV13 with TRBJ2-2, with a possible D match to TRBD2 (7 bases). The V gene's germline CDR1 is PRHDT and CDR2 FYEKMQ (reference sequence). The CDR3 covers 16 residues. Deletions cut 5 bases from V and 4 bases from J, with 17 bases between. The CDR3 loop is CASSTRRGGRTGELFF. The CDR3 nucleotides read TGTGCCAGCAGCACTCGGAGGGGGGGCCGCACCGGGGAGCTGTTTTTT.

The chain joins TRBV18 to TRBJ1-4; D is ambiguous. The V and J ends lost 3 bases and 8 bases respectively, with 13 bases between them. The CDR3 loop spans 14 amino acids. Germline V gene lookup returns CDR1 KGHSH and CDR2 LQKENI. The CDR3 here is CASSPRSSSEKLFF. In nucleotides, the CDR3 is TGTGCCAGCTCACCGCGATCATCCTCGGAAAAACTGTTTTTT.

As concerns this clonotype: This may stem from a read error, because a much larger clone lies one nucleotide away. The V gene is TRBV7-9, the J gene TRBJ1-4; D gene unclear. CDR3 size: 15 residues. Germline V CDR1 and CDR2: SEHNR, FQNEAQ (reference sequence). The chain's CDR3 is CASSVAGFTNEKLFF. DNA of the CDR3: TGTGCCAGCAGCGTAGCTGGATTCACTAATGAAAAACTGTTTTTT.

The V and J genes are TRBV20-1 and TRBJ1-1, with D unclear. The germline V and J ends were trimmed by 7 bases and 6 bases, with 18 bases remaining between them. Germline CDR1 reads DFQATT; CDR2 reads SNEGSKA (reference sequence). The CDR3 length is 13 residues. The CDR3, as DNA: TGCAGTGTTATGAAGGTTGGCGGCGCTGAAGCTTTCTTT. This translates into CSVMKVGGAEAFF.

Written as DNA, the CDR3 is TGCAGTGCATCAGAGGAACCCGCCTATGGCTACACCTTC. It yields the protein CSASEEPAYGYTF. This chain uses TRBV20-1 with TRBJ1-2; D is unclear. Trimming stripped 6 bases from V and 4 bases from J, with 15 bases between. Germline CDR1 is DFQATT and CDR2 is SNEGSKA (reference sequence). CDR3 length: 13 residues.

The chain employs TRBV7-6 and TRBJ1-1; D remains unclear. The CDR3 loop spans 14 amino acids. Trimming removed 3 bases from V and 4 bases from J, with 12 bases in between. The germline V gene encodes CDR1 SGHVS and CDR2 FNYEAQ. DNA of the CDR3: TGTGCCAGCAGCTTGGACGGGTGGAGCACTGAAGCTTTCTTT. It translates to CASSLDGWSTEAFF. The variable domain in full, with the rest retrieved from reference TRBV7-6 and TRBJ1-1, is GAGVSQSPRYKVTKRGQDVALRCDPISGHVSLYWYRQALGQGPEFLTYFNYEAQQDKSGLPNDRFSAERPEGSISTLTIQRTEQRDSAMYRCASSLDGWSTEAFFGQGTRLTVV.

This clonotype appeared a few times. The chain carries TRBV20-1 and TRBJ2-7; D gene uncertain. Per the germline V gene, CDR1 is DFQATT and CDR2 is SNEGSKA (reference sequence). The CDR3 consists of 12 residues. Trimming removed 5 bases from V and 2 bases from J, with 10 bases in between. The CDR3, as DNA: TGCAGTGCTGGGGAACCCACCTACGAGCAGTACTTC. Its protein product is CSAGEPTYEQYF.

At least ten counts were recorded for this clonotype. The chain uses TRBV19 and TRBJ2-5; 7 bases align to TRBD1. There are 14 residues in the CDR3. Trimming took 3 bases from V and 2 from J; bases not matched to a gene: 3. Germline CDR1 and CDR2: LNHDA and SQIVND (reference sequence). This CDR3 is CASSIRQGQETQYF. In nucleotides, the CDR3 is TGTGCCAGTAGTATCCGACAGGGACAAGAGACCCAGTACTTC. The full variable domain, in which reference TRBV19 and TRBJ2-5 provide the parts outside the CDR3, is DGGITQSPKYLFRKEGQNVTLSCEQNLNHDAMYWYRQDPGQGLRLIYYSQIVNDFQKGDIAEGYSVSREKKESFPLTVTSAQKNPTAFYLCASSIRQGQETQYFGPGTRLLVL.

CDR3: CASRVTGDGTEAFF. The DNA for the CDR3 is TGTGCCAGCAGGGTAACAGGGGACGGAACTGAAGCTTTCTTT. This rearrangement joins TRBV6-2 or TRBV6-3 to TRBJ1-1; 7 bases are shared with TRBD1. Germline-derived CDR1 and CDR2 are MNHEY and SVGEGT. CDR3 length: 14 amino acids. V was pared by 6 bases and J by 5 bases, with 9 bases of the junction left unmatched.

On this clonotype: The junction shows a germline mismatch at one end, possibly a read error. This chain joins TRBV10-3 and TRBJ2-7, with 7 nucleotides matching TRBD1. Germline-derived CDR1 and CDR2 are ENHRY and SYGVKD. The CDR3 has 12 amino acids. CDR3 amino acids: CASSYDRAEQYF. The CDR3 DNA reads TGTGCCAGCAGTTACGACAGGGCCGAGCAGTACTTC.

This clonotype was recorded at least ten times. The genes are TRBV6-2 or TRBV6-3 and TRBJ1-2; D not certain. CDR1 and CDR2 (germline): MNHEY, SVGEGT. The CDR3 length is 11 residues. Trimming took 2 bases from V and 14 from J, leaving 12 bases between them. In nucleotides, the CDR3 is TGTGCCAGCAGTTACCCGACCGACACGACCTTC. This gives the protein CASSYPTDTTF.

The table lists this clonotype with many counts. The rearrangement joins TRBV5-1 to TRBJ1-6; D not resolved. Per the germline V gene, CDR1 is SGHRS and CDR2 is YFSETQ. Trimming removed 2 bases at V and 7 bases at J, with 16 bases between. The CDR3 spans 16 residues. The CDR3 DNA reads TGCGCCAGCAGCTTATGGACCGGGAACGAAAATTCACCCCTCCACTTT. This translates into CASSLWTGNENSPLHF.

The chain carries TRBV7-9 and TRBJ2-7; D is possibly TRBD2 (6 bases). This CDR3 is 16 amino acids long. Germline values: CDR1 SEHNR, CDR2 FQNEAQ (reference sequence). The V gene lost 5 bases and the J gene lost 3 bases, with 20 bases spanning the gap. CDR3 in DNA: TGTGCCAGCAGCCAAGGGGCGGGACGGACCAACTACGAGCAGTACTTC. Protein product: CASSQGAGRTNYEQYF.

This clonotype came up a few times. This chain links TRBV2 with TRBJ1-2; TRBD1 matches 12 bases. The germline gives CDR1 SNHLY, CDR2 FYNNEI. Losses at the gene ends were 10 bases for V and 8 bases for J; bases not matched to a gene: 11. The CDR3 loop spans 14 amino acids. CDR3 sequence reads: CAIRGQGAAEGYTF. The CDR3 DNA sequence: TGTGCCATCAGGGGACAGGGGGCTGCGGAGGGCTACACCTTC.

The rearrangement joins TRBV7-2 to TRBJ1-2; D unresolved. CDR1 SGHTA and CDR2 FQGNSA come from the germline V gene. Trimming left V 1 base short and J 4 bases short, with 13 bases between. This CDR3 region has 15 residues. The CDR3 DNA is TGTGCCAGCAGCTTAGGGTCCCAGCGGTTCTATGGCTACACCTTC. Its translation: CASSLGSQRFYGYTF.

The chain uses TRBV29-1 and TRBJ1-5; D perhaps matches TRBD1 (6 bases). Deletions cut 1 base from V and 4 bases from J, with 11 bases between. This CDR3 contains 14 residues. The V gene's germline CDR1 is SQVTM and CDR2 ANQGSEA. The CDR3 loop reads CSVEVGGGNQPQHF. Written as DNA, the CDR3 is TGCAGCGTTGAAGTAGGGGGGGGTAATCAGCCCCAGCATTTT.

This clonotype has ten or more counts. The V gene is TRBV7-9, the J gene TRBJ2-6, with unresolved D. The CDR3 runs 16 residues. The ends were cut back, 2 bases at V and 0 bases at J, with 8 bases in the middle. CDR1 SEHNR and CDR2 FQNEAQ come from the germline V gene (reference sequence). The CDR3 DNA reads TGTGCCAGCAGCTTACGGAATTCCTCTGGGGCCAACGTCCTGACTTTC. Its protein product is CASSLRNSSGANVLTF.

The chain joins TRBV7-2 to TRBJ1-1, with D uncertain. Trimming left V 0 bases short and J 5 bases short, with 10 bases between. CDR1 is SGHTA, CDR2 FQGNSA, per germline. The CDR3 is 14 amino acids. In nucleotides, the CDR3 is TGTGCCAGCAGCTTAGCAGGGTTGGATACTGAAGCTTTCTTT. This encodes CASSLAGLDTEAFF.

This clonotype was recorded once. V gene TRBV6-1 combines with J gene TRBJ2-7; the match to TRBD1 covers 7 bases. The germline V gene encodes CDR1 MNHNS and CDR2 SASEGT. With 1 base clipped from V and 5 bases from J, the junction kept 11 bases outside the gene matches. CDR3 length: 16 amino acids. The chain's CDR3 is CASSEGWRVGGHEQYF. The DNA for the CDR3 is TGTGCCAGCAGTGAAGGTTGGCGGGTAGGGGGCCACGAGCAGTACTTC.

This chain joins TRBV12-3 or TRBV12-4 and TRBJ1-6; D not certain. This CDR3 contains 12 residues. V lost 0 bases to trimming and J lost 13 bases, with 7 bases between them. The chain's CDR3 is CASSLAFGPLHF. The CDR3, as DNA: TGTGCCAGCAGTTTAGCTTTCGGTCCCCTCCACTTT.

This clonotype was seen at least ten times. The chain links TRBV25-1 to TRBJ2-7, with a tentative D call TRBD2 (5 bases). CDR1 and CDR2 from the germline V gene are MGHDK and SYGVNS. The V end lost 4 bases, the J end lost 1 base, and 14 bases lay between the germline ends. The CDR3 runs to 15 residues. DNA of the CDR3: TGTGCCAGCAGTGCCCCTTTGGGGAGATCCTACGAGCAGTACTTC. Encoded protein: CASSAPLGRSYEQYF.